The rows below give T cell receptor beta chains drawn from one sample of a study of long-term antiretroviral therapy in people with HIV. Clones were read by immunoSEQ multiplex PCR, and TCRdb kept only the in-frame ones, dropping some. The profile shows roughly 14,000 clones, 84% of them singletons. This sample comprised unsorted PBMCs, obtained 0.4 years after starting antiretroviral therapy. These receptors were taken from a man aged 30 to 45 with HIV. CDR3s include the opening cysteine and the closing phenylalanine or tryptophan. D genes are given only for firm matches. Some rows have no size entry. The others give once, few or many, or a class for an expanded clone.

>TRBV4-3|-|TRBJ1-3|-|17
CASSQGGTRYSGNTIYF
TGCGCCAGCAGCCAAGGAGGGACACGGTACTCTGGAAACACCATATATTTT
>TRBV7-9|-|TRBJ2-4|-|14
CASSTSDSVDIQYF
TGTGCCAGCAGCACTTCGGATTCGGTGGACATTCAGTACTTC
>TRBV9|-|TRBJ1-6|TRBD1|17
CASSVGGGTGATSPLHF
TGTGCCAGCAGCGTAGGCGGGGGGACAGGGGCCACTTCACCCCTCCACTTT
>TRBV28|-|TRBJ1-1|-|14
CASSPDVQNTEAFF
TGTGCCAGCAGCCCCGACGTCCAAAACACTGAAGCTTTCTTT
>TRBV5-1|-|TRBJ2-1|TRBD1|14
CASSPDRGSNEQFF
TGCGCCAGCAGCCCGGACAGGGGTTCCAATGAGCAGTTCTTC
>TRBV5-1|-|TRBJ2-5|-|14
CASSPSDLEETQYF
TGCGCCAGCAGCCCCTCGGACTTGGAAGAGACCCAGTACTTC
>TRBV5-1|-|TRBJ1-2|TRBD1|14
CASSPPGQNYGYTF
TGCGCCAGCAGCCCTCCGGGACAGAACTATGGCTACACCTTC
>TRBV27|-|TRBJ1-1|TRBD1|14
CASSSDRVGTEAFF
TGTGCCAGCAGTAGCGACAGGGTGGGCACTGAAGCTTTCTTT
>TRBV29-1|-|TRBJ1-2|-|12
CSVVAGDRGYTF
TGCAGCGTTGTGGCTGGGGATCGTGGCTACACCTTC
>TRBV18|-|TRBJ2-7|-|13
CASSRPGTYEQYF
TGTGCCAGCTCACGTCCAGGTACCTACGAGCAGTACTTC
>TRBV28|-|TRBJ2-3|-|15
CASSLPAGNTDTQYF
TGTGCCAGCAGTTTACCTGCGGGGAACACAGATACGCAGTATTTT
>TRBV19|-|TRBJ2-1|-|13
CASSIRLAEEQFF
TGTGCCAGTAGTATAAGGTTGGCTGAAGAGCAGTTCTTC
>TRBV6-5|-|TRBJ2-5|-|15
CASSYAGADQETQYF
TGTGCCAGCAGTTACGCGGGGGCGGACCAAGAGACCCAGTACTTC
>TRBV27|-|TRBJ2-3|-|13
CASSLAPTHTQYF
TGTGCCAGCAGTTTGGCCCCGACACATACGCAGTATTTT
>TRBV19|-|TRBJ2-6|-|19
CASSIGSVPWPSGANVLTF
TGTGCCAGTAGTATAGGTTCGGTTCCGTGGCCTTCTGGGGCCAACGTCCTGACTTTC
>TRBV5-8|-|TRBJ2-5|TRBD2|17
CASGRPGLAGGGETQYF
TGTGCCAGCGGTCGACCGGGACTAGCGGGAGGAGGGGAGACCCAGTACTTC
>TRBV29-1|-|TRBJ2-1|-|15
CSVRRPESAYNEQFF
TGCAGCGTCCGCAGACCAGAGAGTGCCTACAATGAGCAGTTCTTC
>TRBV27|-|TRBJ2-1|-|15
CASGDLGDWENEQFF
TGTGCCAGCGGAGACTTGGGTGATTGGGAAAATGAGCAGTTCTTC
>TRBV10-2|-|TRBJ2-7|-|15
CASSGATGLSYEQYF
TGCGCCAGCAGTGGGGCTACAGGGTTGAGTTACGAGCAGTACTTC
>TRBV7-2|-|TRBJ2-3|-|14
CASSPHPSGDTQYF
TGTGCCAGCAGCCCCCACCCCTCAGGTGATACGCAGTATTTT
>TRBV6-5|-|TRBJ2-1|-|12
CASSPGISEQFF
TGTGCCAGCAGTCCCGGGATTAGTGAGCAGTTCTTC
>TRBV2|-|TRBJ2-3|TRBD2|15
CASSVLAGGTDTQYF
TGTGCCAGCAGTGTCCTAGCGGGGGGCACAGATACGCAGTATTTT
>TRBV28|-|TRBJ1-4|-|15
CASSTSEGPNEKLFF
TGTGCCAGCAGTACCTCAGAGGGGCCTAATGAAAAACTGTTTTTT
>TRBV5-4|-|TRBJ2-2|TRBD2|16
CASSLGGGSNTGELFF
TGTGCCAGCAGCTTGGGCGGGGGGTCGAACACCGGGGAGCTGTTTTTT
>TRBV27|-|TRBJ2-3|-|12
CASSLLTDTQYF
TGTGCCAGCAGTTTACTCACAGATACGCAGTATTTT
>TRBV30|-|TRBJ1-4|-|15
CAWSIWSIANEKLFF
TGTGCCTGGAGCATCTGGAGTATCGCTAATGAAAAACTGTTTTTT
>TRBV4-3|-|TRBJ1-4|TRBD1|16
CASSQDIGTGSEKLFF
TGCGCCAGCAGCCAAGATATCGGGACAGGGAGTGAAAAACTGTTTTTT
>TRBV29-1|once|TRBJ2-5|-|16
CSVTGGAAELQETQYF
TGCAGCGTTACCGGTGGGGCAGCCGAACTACAAGAGACCCAGTACTTC
>TRBV20-1|-|TRBJ1-1|-|8
CSAPEAFF
TGCAGTGCCCCTGAAGCTTTCTTT
>TRBV28|-|TRBJ1-3|TRBD1|20
CASSIPPGQGGFGSGNTIYF
TGTGCCAGCAGTATCCCCCCCGGACAGGGGGGCTTTGGCTCTGGAAACACCATATATTTT
>TRBV7-9|once|TRBJ1-4|-|15
CASSLFNSPNEKLFF
TGTGCCAGCAGCTTATTTAACAGTCCTAATGAAAAACTGTTTTTT
>TRBV28|-|TRBJ2-7|-|11
CAASNSYEQYF
TGTGCCGCGAGTAACTCCTACGAGCAGTACTTC
>TRBV6-1|-|TRBJ2-7|-|15
CASSDGRARYYEQYF
TGTGCCAGCAGTGACGGCAGGGCGCGATACTACGAGCAGTACTTC
>TRBV27|-|TRBJ1-6|TRBD1|14
CASSPTGDNSPLHF
TGTGCCAGCAGTCCGACAGGGGATAATTCACCCCTCCACTTT
>TRBV28|-|TRBJ1-5|-|17
CASSLPREGYSNQPQHF
TGTGCCAGCAGTTTACCTCGGGAGGGGTATAGCAATCAGCCCCAGCATTTT
>TRBV5-6|-|TRBJ2-7|-|16
CASSFLGSKLSHEQYF
TGTGCCAGCAGCTTCCTGGGCAGTAAGTTGAGCCACGAGCAGTACTTC
>TRBV25-1|-|TRBJ1-2|-|16
CASSEAARGWNYGYTF
TGTGCCAGCAGTGAAGCAGCCAGGGGTTGGAACTATGGCTACACCTTC
>TRBV5-1|-|TRBJ2-3|-|12
CASSSLTDTQYF
TGCGCCAGCAGCTCCCTCACAGATACGCAGTATTTT
>TRBV19|-|TRBJ2-5|-|14
CASSILPGAETQYF
TGTGCCAGTAGTATTCTCCCAGGGGCAGAGACCCAGTACTTC
>TRBV9|-|TRBJ1-3|-|10
CASSGNTIYF
TGTGCCAGCAGTGGAAACACCATATATTTT
>TRBV6-5|-|TRBJ1-2|-|15
CASNQRPGRLYGYTF
TGTGCCAGCAACCAACGTCCGGGACGGCTCTATGGCTACACCTTC
>TRBV7-9|-|TRBJ2-5|-|15
CASSLAPDYQETQYF
TGTGCCAGCAGCTTAGCACCGGATTACCAAGAGACCCAGTACTTC
>TRBV7-2|-|TRBJ1-2|TRBD1|15
CASSSPTGGAGGYTF
TGTGCCAGCAGCTCCCCAACAGGGGGCGCGGGTGGCTACACCTTC